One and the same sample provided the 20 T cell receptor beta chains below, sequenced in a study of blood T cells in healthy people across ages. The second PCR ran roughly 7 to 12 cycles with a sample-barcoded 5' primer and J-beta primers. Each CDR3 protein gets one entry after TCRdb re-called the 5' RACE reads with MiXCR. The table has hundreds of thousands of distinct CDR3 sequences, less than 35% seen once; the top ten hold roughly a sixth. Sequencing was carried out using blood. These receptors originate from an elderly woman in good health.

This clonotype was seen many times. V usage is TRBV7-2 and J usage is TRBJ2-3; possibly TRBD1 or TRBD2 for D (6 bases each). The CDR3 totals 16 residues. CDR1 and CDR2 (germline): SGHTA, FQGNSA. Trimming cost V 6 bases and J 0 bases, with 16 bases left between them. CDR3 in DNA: TGTGCCAGCAGGGGGCGAGGGGGGACAAGCACAGATACGCAGTATTTT. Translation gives CASRGRGGTSTDTQYF.

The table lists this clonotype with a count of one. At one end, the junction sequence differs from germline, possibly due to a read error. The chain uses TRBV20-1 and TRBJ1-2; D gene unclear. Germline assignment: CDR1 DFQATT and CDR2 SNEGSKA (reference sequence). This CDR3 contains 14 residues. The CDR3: CSARDLTRDYGCTF. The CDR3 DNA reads TGCAGTGCTAGAGATCTTACAAGGGATTATGGCTGCACCTTC.

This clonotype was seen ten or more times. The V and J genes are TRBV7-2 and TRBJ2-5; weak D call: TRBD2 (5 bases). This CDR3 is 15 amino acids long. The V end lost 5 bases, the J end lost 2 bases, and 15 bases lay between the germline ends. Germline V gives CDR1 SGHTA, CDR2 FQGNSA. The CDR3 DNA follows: TGTGCCAGCAGCCCAGGACTTACCTTTCAAGAGACCCAGTACTTC. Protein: CASSPGLTFQETQYF.

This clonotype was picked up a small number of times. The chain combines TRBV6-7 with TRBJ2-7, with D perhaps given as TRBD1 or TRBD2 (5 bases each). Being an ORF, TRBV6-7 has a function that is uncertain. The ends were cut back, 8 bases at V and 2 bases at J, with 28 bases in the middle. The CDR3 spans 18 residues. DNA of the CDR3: TGTGCCAGCGACGGAAGTGTGCTCGGACCGAGGGGCACCTACGAGCAGTACTTC. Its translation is CASDGSVLGPRGTYEQYF.

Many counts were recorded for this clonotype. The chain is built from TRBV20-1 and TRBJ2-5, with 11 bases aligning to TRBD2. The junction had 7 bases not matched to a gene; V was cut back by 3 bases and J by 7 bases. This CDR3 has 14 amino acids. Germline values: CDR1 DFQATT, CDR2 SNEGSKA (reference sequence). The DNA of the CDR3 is TGCAGTGCTAGGACTAGCGGGGCTGGGTGGACCCAGTACTTC. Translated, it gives CSARTSGAGWTQYF.

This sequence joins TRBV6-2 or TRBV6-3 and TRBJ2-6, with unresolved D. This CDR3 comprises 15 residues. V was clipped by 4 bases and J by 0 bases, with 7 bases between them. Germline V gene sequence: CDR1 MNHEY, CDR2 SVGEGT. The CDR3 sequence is CASSWRASGANVLTF. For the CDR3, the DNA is TGTGCCAGCAGTTGGCGTGCCTCTGGGGCCAACGTCCTGACTTTC.

CDR3 sequence: CASRRVVGGETQYF. CDR3 coding DNA: TGTGCCAGCAGACGAGTCGTCGGCGGGGAGACCCAGTACTTC. The V call is TRBV11-1, the J call TRBJ2-5; D is perhaps TRBD2 (5 bases). CDR1 and CDR2 (germline): SGHAT, FQDESV (reference sequence). V gave up 6 bases and J gave up 5 bases, with 16 bases separating them. The length of the CDR3 is 14 residues.

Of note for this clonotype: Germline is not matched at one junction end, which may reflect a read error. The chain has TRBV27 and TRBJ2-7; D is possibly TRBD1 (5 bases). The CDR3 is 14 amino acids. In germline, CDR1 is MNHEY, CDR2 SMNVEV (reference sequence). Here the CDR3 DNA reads TGCGCCAGCAACAAACTTTCAGGGACCTACGAGCAGTACTTC. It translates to CASNKLSGTYEQYF.

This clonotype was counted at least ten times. The CDR3 region is CASTNKAGMADTQYF. The CDR3, as DNA: TGTGCCAGCACCAACAAGGCTGGGATGGCAGATACGCAGTATTTT. The chain is built from TRBV11-3 and TRBJ2-3; D unclear. Trimming stripped 7 bases from V and 4 bases from J, with 18 bases between. The CDR3 runs 15 residues. The germline V gene encodes CDR1 SGHNT and CDR2 YENEEA.

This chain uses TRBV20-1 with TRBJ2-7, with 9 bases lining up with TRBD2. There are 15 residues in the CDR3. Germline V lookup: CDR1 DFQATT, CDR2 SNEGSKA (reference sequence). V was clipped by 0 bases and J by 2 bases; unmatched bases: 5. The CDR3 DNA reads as TGCAGTGCTAGAGAGAGCGGGGGGCCTACCTACGAGCAGTACTTC. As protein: CSARESGGPTYEQYF.

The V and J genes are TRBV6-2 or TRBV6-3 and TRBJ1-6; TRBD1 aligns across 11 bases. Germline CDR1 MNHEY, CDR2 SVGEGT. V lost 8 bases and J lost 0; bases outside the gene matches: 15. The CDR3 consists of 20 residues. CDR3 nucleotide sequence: TGTGCCAGCGTGGGTTGGCGGACAGGGGGCAAGAGCTCCTATAATTCACCCCTCCACTTT. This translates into CASVGWRTGGKSSYNSPLHF.

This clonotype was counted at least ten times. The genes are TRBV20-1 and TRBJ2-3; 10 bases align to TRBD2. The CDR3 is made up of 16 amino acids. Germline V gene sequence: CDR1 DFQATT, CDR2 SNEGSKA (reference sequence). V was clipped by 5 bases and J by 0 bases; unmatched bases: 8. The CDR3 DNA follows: TGCAGTGCTTCGGGACTAGCGTATGCTAGCACAGATACGCAGTATTTT. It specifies CSASGLAYASTDTQYF.

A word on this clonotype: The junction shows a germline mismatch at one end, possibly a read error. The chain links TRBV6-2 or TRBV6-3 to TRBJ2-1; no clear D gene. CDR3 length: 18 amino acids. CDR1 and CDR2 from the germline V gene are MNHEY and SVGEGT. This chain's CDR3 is CASSYLGQWAASYNEQFF. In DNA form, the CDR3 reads TGTGCCAGTAGTTACTTGGGCCAATGGGCAGCCTCCTACAATGAGCAGTTCTTC.

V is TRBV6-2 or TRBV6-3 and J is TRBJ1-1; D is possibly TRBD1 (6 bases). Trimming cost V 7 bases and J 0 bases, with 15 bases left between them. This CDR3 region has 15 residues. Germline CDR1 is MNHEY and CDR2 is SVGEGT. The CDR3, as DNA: TGTGCCAGCAAAAAGGGACAACAAATGAACACTGAAGCTTTCTTT. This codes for CASKKGQQMNTEAFF.

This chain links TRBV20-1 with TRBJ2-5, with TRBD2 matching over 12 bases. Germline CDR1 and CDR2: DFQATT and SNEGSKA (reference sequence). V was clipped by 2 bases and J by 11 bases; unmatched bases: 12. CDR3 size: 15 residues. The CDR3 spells CSARFQGGLAGWQYF. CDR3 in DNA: TGCAGTGCTAGATTCCAGGGTGGACTAGCGGGATGGCAGTACTTC.

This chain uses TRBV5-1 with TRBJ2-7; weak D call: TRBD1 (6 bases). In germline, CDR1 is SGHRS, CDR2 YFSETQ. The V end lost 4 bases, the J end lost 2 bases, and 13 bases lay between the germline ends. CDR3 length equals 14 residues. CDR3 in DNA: TGCGCCAGCAGCCTACAGGGTTACCCCTACGAGCAGTACTTC. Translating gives CASSLQGYPYEQYF.

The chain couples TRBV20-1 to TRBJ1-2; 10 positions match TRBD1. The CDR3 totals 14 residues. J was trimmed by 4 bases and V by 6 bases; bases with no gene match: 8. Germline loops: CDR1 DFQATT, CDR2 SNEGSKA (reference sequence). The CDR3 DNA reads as TGCAGTGCGTCGACAGGGGGCTCTGGCTATGGCTACACCTTC. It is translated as CSASTGGSGYGYTF.

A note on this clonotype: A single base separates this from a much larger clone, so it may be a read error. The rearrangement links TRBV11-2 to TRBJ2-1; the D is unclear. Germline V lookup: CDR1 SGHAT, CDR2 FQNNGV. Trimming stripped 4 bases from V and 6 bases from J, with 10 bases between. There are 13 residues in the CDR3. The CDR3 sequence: CASSSHRCNEQFF. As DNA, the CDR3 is TGTGCCAGCAGCTCCCACAGATGCAATGAGCAGTTCTTC.

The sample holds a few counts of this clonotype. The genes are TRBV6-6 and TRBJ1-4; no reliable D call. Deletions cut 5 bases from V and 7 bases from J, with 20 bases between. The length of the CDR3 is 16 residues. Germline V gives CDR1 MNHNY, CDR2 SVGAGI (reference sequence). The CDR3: CASSPPSGRVGEKLFF. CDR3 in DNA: TGTGCCAGCAGTCCTCCCAGTGGGAGGGTGGGTGAAAAACTGTTTTTT.

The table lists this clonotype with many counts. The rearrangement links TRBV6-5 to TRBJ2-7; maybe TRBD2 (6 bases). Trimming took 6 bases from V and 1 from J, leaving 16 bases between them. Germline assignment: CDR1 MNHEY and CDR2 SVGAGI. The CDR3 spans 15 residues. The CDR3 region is CASRWRDALSYEQYF. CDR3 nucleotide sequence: TGTGCCAGCAGGTGGCGGGACGCATTGTCCTACGAGCAGTACTTC.